These 16 T cell receptor beta chains share one sample of origin, sequenced in a study of T cells after yellow fever vaccination. TCRdb processed the 5' RACE reads anew with MiXCR; each CDR3 protein has one entry. The sample lists a few hundred thousand distinct CDR3 sequences; roughly 3.5% were seen once. The sequencing used PBMCs, collected on the day of the yellow fever booster vaccination. All receptors derive from a man aged 18-30 years who received the YFV17D yellow fever vaccine.

This clonotype was recorded at least ten times. This chain connects TRBV5-1 to TRBJ2-3; 10 bases align to TRBD1. J gave up 3 bases and V 4 bases, and 5 bases lay outside the gene matches. The CDR3 runs 15 residues. Per the germline V gene, CDR1 is SGHRS and CDR2 is YFSETQ. CDR3 protein: CASSAGTGVTDTQYF. DNA of the CDR3: TGCGCCAGCAGCGCCGGGACAGGGGTAACAGATACGCAGTATTTT.

This clonotype has only a few counts. The J gene is TRBJ2-5, the V gene TRBV12-3 or TRBV12-4, with D possibly TRBD2 on 5 matching bases. V was trimmed by 6 bases and J by 5 bases, leaving 16 bases between them. This CDR3 has 14 residues. This CDR3 is CASSRTAVGETQYF. CDR3 in DNA: TGTGCCAGCAGCCGGACTGCCGTGGGCGAGACCCAGTACTTC.

This clonotype was observed a few times. The chain has TRBV30 and TRBJ1-5; perhaps TRBD1 as D (5 bases). CDR1 and CDR2 (germline): GTSNPN, SVGIG (reference sequence). This CDR3 comprises 13 residues. The V end was cut by 5 bases, the J end by 3 bases, with 11 bases between. CDR3 in amino acids: CAWSAGLNQPQHF. DNA for the CDR3: TGTGCCTGGTCCGCAGGGCTCAATCAGCCCCAGCATTTT.

This chain links TRBV4-1 with TRBJ2-6, with 9 bases matching TRBD1. This CDR3 spans 16 amino acids. The germline V gene encodes CDR1 MGHRA and CDR2 YSYEKL. V lost 3 bases, J lost 7 bases, and 7 bases stayed unmatched. CDR3 in DNA: TGCGCCAGCAGCCATCCGGGACAGGGAGTTGCCAACGTCCTGACTTTC. Protein: CASSHPGQGVANVLTF.

The sample holds many counts of this clonotype. The chain has TRBV7-2 and TRBJ2-4; 10 bases match TRBD2. The germline V gene has CDR1 SGHTA and CDR2 FQGNSA. Trimming at V came to 5 bases and at J to 9 bases, leaving 10 bases not matched to a gene. The CDR3 spans 15 residues. CDR3 DNA: TGTGCCAGCAGCCTAAGTAGCGGGGGGCCACCCATTCAGTACTTC. Translated: CASSLSSGGPPIQYF.

The V call is TRBV4-1, the J call TRBJ1-1, with D hard to call. With 3 bases removed from V and 1 base from J, the gap between germline ends came to 6 bases. The CDR3 loop spans 13 amino acids. Germline V gene lookup returns CDR1 MGHRA and CDR2 YSYEKL. The CDR3 loop is CASSHNTNTEAFF. CDR3 DNA: TGCGCCAGCAGCCATAACACGAACACTGAAGCTTTCTTT.

This clonotype has more than one count but fewer than ten. The V and J genes are TRBV4-1 and TRBJ2-5; 13 nucleotides agree with TRBD2. Trimming at V came to 8 bases and at J to 1 base, leaving 10 bases not matched to a gene. This CDR3 spans 17 amino acids. The V gene's germline CDR1 is MGHRA and CDR2 YSYEKL. CDR3 coding DNA: TGCGCCAGCTCTCGGACTAGCGGGGGTGGATCCCAAGAGACCCAGTACTTC. It encodes CASSRTSGGGSQETQYF.

As for this clonotype: This may come from a read error, since a much larger clone is one base off. J is TRBJ2-2 and V is TRBV24-1; tentatively, D is TRBD2 (5 bases). The CDR3 sequence is 14 residues long. Germline V gene sequence: CDR1 KGHDR, CDR2 SFDVKD. CDR3 sequence (DNA): TGTGCCACCAGTGACCCCAGGACGGCCGGGGAGCTGATTTTT. Its translation is CATSDPRTAGELIF.

In its sample, this clonotype was seen a few times. The rearrangement uses TRBV5-4 and TRBJ2-5; D remains unclear. The CDR3 totals 13 residues. The germline V gene encodes CDR1 SGHNT and CDR2 YYREEE (reference sequence). With 1 base removed from V and 3 bases from J, the gap between germline ends came to 7 bases. CDR3 loop: CASSLTNEETQYF. Written as DNA, the CDR3 is TGTGCCAGCAGCTTGACAAATGAAGAGACCCAGTACTTC.

This clonotype has more than one count but fewer than ten. This chain joins TRBV7-2 and TRBJ2-5, with TRBD2 matching over 9 bases. Germline V gene data show CDR1 as SGHTA and CDR2 as FQGNSA. The CDR3 consists of 17 residues. V shed 4 bases and J 5 bases; nucleotides not matched to a gene: 14. The CDR3 here is CASSSAGTSPSRETQYF. For the CDR3, the DNA is TGTGCCAGCAGCTCCGCCGGGACTAGCCCCTCCAGGGAGACCCAGTACTTC. The whole variable domain, filled in from reference TRBV7-2 and TRBJ2-5, reads GAGVSQSPSNKVTEKGKDVELRCDPISGHTALYWYRQSLGQGLEFLIYFQGNSAPDKSGLPSDRFSAERTGGSVSTLTIQRTQQEDSAVYLCASSSAGTSPSRETQYFGPGTRLLVL.

The chain couples TRBV7-3 to TRBJ1-1; D not certain. The ends were cut back, 5 bases at V and 5 bases at J, with 12 bases in the middle. Germline loops: CDR1 SGHTA, CDR2 FQGTGA. The CDR3 covers 13 residues. CDR3 sequence: CASSPAQSTEAFF. The CDR3 coding sequence is TGTGCCAGCAGCCCCGCCCAAAGTACTGAAGCTTTCTTT.

This clonotype came up many times. The gene calls are TRBV7-2 and TRBJ1-1; D perhaps matches TRBD1 (5 bases). The CDR3 loop spans 13 amino acids. V shed 5 bases and J shed 1 base, with 8 bases lying between them. The V gene's germline CDR1 is SGHTA and CDR2 FQGNSA. The CDR3 DNA reads as TGTGCCAGCAGCCTTGGACAGAACACTGAAGCTTTCTTT. It translates to CASSLGQNTEAFF. Using reference TRBV7-2 and TRBJ1-1 for the parts outside the CDR3, the full variable domain is GAGVSQSPSNKVTEKGKDVELRCDPISGHTALYWYRQSLGQGLEFLIYFQGNSAPDKSGLPSDRFSAERTGGSVSTLTIQRTQQEDSAVYLCASSLGQNTEAFFGQGTRLTVV.

The sample holds many counts of this clonotype. This chain connects TRBV3-1 to TRBJ2-5; D may correspond to TRBD1 or TRBD2 (6 bases each). Trimming shortened V by 4 bases and J by 5 bases, and 11 bases separated the two germline ends. This CDR3 is 13 amino acids long. Germline V gene data show CDR1 as LGHDT and CDR2 as YNNKEL (reference sequence). The CDR3 reads CASSLRGDETQYF. CDR3 nucleotide sequence: TGTGCCAGCAGCCTGAGGGGGGACGAGACCCAGTACTTC.

This clonotype showed up just a few times. A much larger clone lies a single base off, so this may be a read error. CDR3 in amino acids: CASGGYQETQYF. CDR3 coding DNA: TGTGCCAGCGGGGGGTACCAAGAGACCCAGTACTTC. This rearrangement joins TRBV9 to TRBJ2-5, with D possibly TRBD2 on 6 matching bases. This CDR3 region has 12 residues. Trimming left V 7 bases short and J 0 bases short, with 7 bases between. The germline gives CDR1 SGDLS, CDR2 YYNGEE.

V gene TRBV7-9 combines with J gene TRBJ1-5, with TRBD1 identical over 7 bases. The CDR3 is 15 amino acids. The V gene end was trimmed by 4 bases and the J gene end by 4 bases; junction bases not matched to a gene: 7. Germline V gene data show CDR1 as SEHNR and CDR2 as FQNEAQ (reference sequence). The CDR3 DNA follows: TGTGCCAGCAGCTCCGACAGGGATAGGAATCAGCCCCAGCATTTT. Amino acid sequence: CASSSDRDRNQPQHF.

This clonotype was found many times. The rearrangement joins TRBV4-1 to TRBJ1-1; D is perhaps TRBD1 (5 bases). Trimming pared 4 bases from V and 0 bases from J, leaving 21 bases between. This CDR3 is built from 18 residues. Germline values: CDR1 MGHRA, CDR2 YSYEKL. The DNA for the CDR3 is TGCGCCAGCAGCCTCCGAGGCGCGAGGGGCCAGATGAACACTGAAGCTTTCTTT. It encodes CASSLRGARGQMNTEAFF.